This TCR beta chain was sequenced during a study of OX40 agonist ivuxolimab in advanced cancers. Whole-study context: People who had prior anti-PD-1, anti-PD-L1 or anti-CTLA-4 therapy could take part, and under 50% had some. Two cutaneous melanoma patients and one hepatocellular carcinoma patient, three in all, had partial responses.

The study's findings and limits: Average numbers of expanded clones were greater in CD8+ T cells than in CD4+. In the 0.1 to 3.0 mg/kg range, CD4+ and CD8+ blood T cells had expanded clonally by week 6.

Produced via immunoSEQ multiplex PCR; TCRdb's table is partial and in-frame only. The table shows more than 70,000 clones, with roughly 92% occurring only once. The CDR3 has 13 amino acids. The V end lost 6 bases, the J end lost 6 bases, and 13 bases lay between the germline ends. Germline V lookup: CDR1 MNHEY, CDR2 SVGAGI. Comment on this clone: What it binds is not known.

The chain links TRBV6-5 to TRBJ2-3; D is possibly TRBD1 (6 bases). The source of this sequence is an adult with an advanced solid tumor such as melanoma, head and neck, liver or kidney cancer. The sequencing used CD4+ or CD8+ T cells sorted from blood, collected in a trial of the OX40 agonist ivuxolimab. The CDR3: CASREPGADTQYF. CDR3 nucleotide sequence: TGTGCCAGCAGGGAACCAGGGGCGGATACGCAGTATTTT.